The clone carrying this T cell receptor beta chain was detected a few times. Its target is not known. The sample originates from a study of T-cell memory formation after mild COVID-19. About the research overall: For the most part, TCR clusters were specific to one donor. Study conclusions and caveats: The finding that pre-infection memory included some responding clones suggested that cross-reactive memory joined. Of the contracting clones, CD4+ ones lay mainly in CM and EM, and CD8+ ones in EMRA.

The CDR3 is 15 residues long. Looked up from germline, CDR1 is ENHRY and CDR2 is SYGVKD. J gave up 2 bases and V 5 bases, and 6 bases lay outside the gene matches. Sample barcodes and UMIs were carried by the TCR alpha and TCR beta cDNA libraries that 5'RACE generated with constant-segment primers. TCRdb re-derived calls from the 5' RACE reads in MiXCR, one entry per CDR3 protein. The sample holds fewer than 400,000 distinct CDR3 sequences, 10% to 15% seen once. The sequencing input was PBMCs or a T cell subset sorted from them (not recorded which). The V gene is TRBV10-3, the J gene TRBJ2-3; 8 nucleotides align to TRBD2. This sequence originates from a man younger than 35 who had mild COVID-19 (a few samples of this study predate the infection). Cell type and time point are not known. The CDR3 sequence is CAISTGLASTDTQYF. The CDR3 coding sequence is TGTGCCATCAGTACTGGACTAGCATCCACAGATACGCAGTATTTT.